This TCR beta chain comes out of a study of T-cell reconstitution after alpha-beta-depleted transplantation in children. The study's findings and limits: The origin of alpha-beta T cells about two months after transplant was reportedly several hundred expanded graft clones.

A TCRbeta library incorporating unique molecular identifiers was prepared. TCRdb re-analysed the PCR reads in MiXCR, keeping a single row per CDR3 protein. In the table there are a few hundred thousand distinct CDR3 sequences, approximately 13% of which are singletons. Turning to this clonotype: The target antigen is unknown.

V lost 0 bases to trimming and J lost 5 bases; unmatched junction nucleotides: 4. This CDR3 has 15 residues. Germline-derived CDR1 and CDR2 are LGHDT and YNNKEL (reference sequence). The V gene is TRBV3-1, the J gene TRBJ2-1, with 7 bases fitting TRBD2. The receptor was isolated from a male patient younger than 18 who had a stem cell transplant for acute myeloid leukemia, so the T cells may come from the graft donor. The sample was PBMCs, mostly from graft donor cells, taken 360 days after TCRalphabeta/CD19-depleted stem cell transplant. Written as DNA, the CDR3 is TGTGCCAGCAGCCAAGAGCTAGCGGTTAACAATGAGCAGTTCTTC. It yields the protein CASSQELAVNNEQFF.